Sequencing of this TCR beta chain was carried out in a study of breast tumors, draining lymph nodes, adjacent tissues. The CDR3 has 19 amino acids. The germline V gene encodes CDR1 LGHNT and CDR2 FRNRAP. Trimming cost V 1 base and J 6 bases; bases outside gene matches: 12. TCRdb reprocessed the multiplex PCR reads with MiXCR, giving one entry per CDR3 protein. The sample shows 15,000 to 16,000 distinct CDR3 sequences, roughly 52% of them seen only once. V gene TRBV12-5 combines with J gene TRBJ1-6; TRBD1 matches 10 bases. Specimen: tumor-adjacent breast tissue. This receptor was taken from a female donor with breast cancer. Some clones in this sample may be carry-over from other donors' samples. The DNA for the CDR3 is TGTGCTAGTGGTTTGGATCCTCGACAGGGGGCCTTTGTTAATTCACCCCTCCACTTT. It codes for CASGLDPRQGAFVNSPLHF.